This is a list of T cell receptor beta chains from one sample in a study of blood T cell repertoires in COVID-19. Sequencing used immunoSEQ multiplex PCR; TCRdb keeps in-frame clones, though not all of them. The sample yields 120,000 or so clones, approximately 84% seen once. The sample consisted of peripheral blood. The receptors here all came from a woman aged 25 to 39 who had recovered from COVID-19. Each CDR3 is given with its conserved first and last residue. A D gene is named only where the DNA matches it firmly. Clone size is given for some rows only: seen once, a few or many times, or a class if the clone is expanded.

j_gene	v_gene	abundance	len	d_gene	CDR3aa	CDR3nt
TRBJ2-7	TRBV6-6	NA	14	NA	CASREGTSSYEQYF	TGTGCCAGCCGTGAGGGAACGAGCTCCTACGAGCAGTACTTC
TRBJ1-6	TRBV19	once	16	NA	CASSPIRTALGSPLHF	TGTGCCAGTAGTCCGATTCGGACAGCCCTCGGTTCACCCCTCCACTTT
TRBJ2-7	TRBV19	NA	13	TRBD1	CASSLGQKNEQYF	TGTGCCAGTAGCCTGGGACAGAAGAACGAGCAGTACTTC
TRBJ2-3	TRBV29-1	NA	14	TRBD2	CSVEKVTSGDTQYF	TGCAGCGTTGAAAAAGTCACTAGCGGGGATACGCAGTATTTT
TRBJ1-1	TRBV18	NA	13	NA	CASSHGQNTEAFF	TGTGCCAGCTCACATGGACAGAACACTGAAGCTTTCTTT
TRBJ2-7	TRBV2	NA	15	NA	CASSESWATSYEQYF	TGTGCCAGCAGTGAAAGCTGGGCGACCTCCTACGAGCAGTACTTC
TRBJ2-7	TRBV19	NA	13	TRBD1	CASSSGQGDEQYF	TGTGCCAGTAGTAGCGGACAGGGGGACGAGCAGTACTTC
TRBJ2-3	TRBV4-1	NA	15	TRBD1	CASSRNQGGTDTQYF	TGCGCCAGCAGCCGGAATCAGGGGGGCACAGATACGCAGTATTTT
TRBJ1-2	TRBV5-8	NA	12	TRBD1	CARIDRDYGYTF	TGTGCCAGAATAGACAGGGACTATGGCTACACCTTC
TRBJ2-7	TRBV19	NA	13	NA	CASSIQGAYEQYF	TGTGCCAGTAGTATTCAGGGCGCCTACGAGCAGTACTTC
TRBJ1-2	TRBV30	once	15	NA	CAWKLRGSSNYGYTF	TGTGCCTGGAAACTTCGGGGATCTTCTAACTATGGCTACACCTTC
TRBJ2-1	TRBV7-6	NA	15	TRBD2	CASSLGGGPNNEQFF	TGTGCCAGCAGCTTAGGCGGGGGGCCAAACAATGAGCAGTTCTTC
TRBJ1-1	TRBV7-6	NA	15	TRBD1	CASRKTTGGNTEAFF	TGTGCCAGCAGGAAAACCACAGGGGGGAACACTGAAGCTTTCTTT
TRBJ2-7	TRBV5-6	NA	14	NA	CASTPRIANYEQYF	TGTGCCAGCACCCCCCGAATAGCGAACTACGAGCAGTACTTC
TRBJ2-3	TRBV6-2/TRBV6-3	NA	16	TRBD1	CASSSRRQGRRDTQYF	TGTGCCAGCAGTTCCCGAAGACAGGGGCGTCGCGATACGCAGTATTTT
TRBJ1-6	TRBV27	NA	16	TRBD1	CASSPGQGSYNSPLHF	TGTGCCAGCAGTCCGGGACAGGGGTCTTATAATTCACCCCTCCACTTT
TRBJ2-1	TRBV4-1	once	17	NA	CASSQVFGQGDYNEQFF	TGCGCCAGCAGCCAAGTCTTCGGGCAGGGCGACTACAATGAGCAGTTCTTC
TRBJ1-1	TRBV7-8	NA	14	NA	CASSFTEGDTEAFF	TGTGCCAGCAGCTTTACCGAAGGAGACACTGAAGCTTTCTTT
TRBJ1-6	TRBV7-9	few	15	TRBD1	CASSLPQGAGSPLHF	TGTGCCAGCAGCTTGCCACAGGGGGCAGGCTCACCCCTCCACTTT
TRBJ1-2	TRBV11-3	NA	17	TRBD1	CASIIWGQGALIYGYTF	TGTGCCAGCATCATCTGGGGGCAGGGGGCTCTAATCTATGGCTACACCTTC